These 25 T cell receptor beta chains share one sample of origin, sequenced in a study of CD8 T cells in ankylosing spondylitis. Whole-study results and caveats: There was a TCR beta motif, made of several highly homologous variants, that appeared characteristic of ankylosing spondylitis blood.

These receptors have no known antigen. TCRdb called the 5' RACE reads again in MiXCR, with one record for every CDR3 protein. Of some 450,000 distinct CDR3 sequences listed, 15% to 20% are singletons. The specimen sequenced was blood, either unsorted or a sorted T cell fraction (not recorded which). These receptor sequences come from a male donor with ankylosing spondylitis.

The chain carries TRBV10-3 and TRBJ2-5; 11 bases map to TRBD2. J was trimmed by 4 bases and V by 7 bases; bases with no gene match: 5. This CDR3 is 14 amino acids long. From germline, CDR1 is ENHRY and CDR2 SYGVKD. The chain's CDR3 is CAIKPTSGGETQYF. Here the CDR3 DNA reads TGTGCCATCAAGCCCACTAGCGGGGGAGAGACCCAGTACTTC.

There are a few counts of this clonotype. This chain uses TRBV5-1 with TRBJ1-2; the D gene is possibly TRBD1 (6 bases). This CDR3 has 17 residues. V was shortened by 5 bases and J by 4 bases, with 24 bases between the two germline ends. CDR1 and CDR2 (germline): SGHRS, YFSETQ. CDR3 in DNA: TGCGCCAGCAGTTCGGACGGGGGCGCGTCCAGAGTCTATGGCTACACCTTC. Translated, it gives CASSSDGGASRVYGYTF.

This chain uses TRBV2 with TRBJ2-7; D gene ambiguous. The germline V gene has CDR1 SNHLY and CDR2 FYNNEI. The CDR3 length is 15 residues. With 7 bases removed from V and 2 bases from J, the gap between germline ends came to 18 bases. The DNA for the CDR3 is TGTGCCAGCACCCAGCCCCGACCAGGAGCCTACGAGCAGTACTTC. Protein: CASTQPRPGAYEQYF.

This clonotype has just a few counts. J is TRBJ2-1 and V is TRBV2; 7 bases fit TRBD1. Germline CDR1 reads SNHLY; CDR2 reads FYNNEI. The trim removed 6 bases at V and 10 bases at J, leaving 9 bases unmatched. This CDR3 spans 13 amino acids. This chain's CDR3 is CASRGGHEGEQFF. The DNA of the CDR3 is TGTGCCAGCAGAGGGGGCCACGAGGGCGAGCAGTTCTTC.

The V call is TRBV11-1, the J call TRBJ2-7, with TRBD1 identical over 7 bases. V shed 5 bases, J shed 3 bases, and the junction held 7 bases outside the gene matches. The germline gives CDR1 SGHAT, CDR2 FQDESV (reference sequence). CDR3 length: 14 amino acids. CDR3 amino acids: CASSLAGTDYEQYF. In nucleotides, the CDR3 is TGTGCCAGCAGCCTCGCCGGGACAGACTACGAGCAGTACTTC. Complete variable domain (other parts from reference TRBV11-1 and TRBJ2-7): EAEVAQSPRYKITEKSQAVAFWCDPISGHATLYWYRQILGQGPELLVQFQDESVVDDSQLPKDRFSAERLKGVDSTLKIQPAELGDSAMYLCASSLAGTDYEQYFGPGTRLTVT.

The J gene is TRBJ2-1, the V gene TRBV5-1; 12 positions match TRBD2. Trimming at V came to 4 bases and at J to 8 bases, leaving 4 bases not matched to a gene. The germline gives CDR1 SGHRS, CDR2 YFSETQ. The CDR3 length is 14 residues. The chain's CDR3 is CASSPTSGGDEQFF. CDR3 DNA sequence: TGCGCCAGCAGCCCGACTAGCGGGGGCGATGAGCAGTTCTTC.

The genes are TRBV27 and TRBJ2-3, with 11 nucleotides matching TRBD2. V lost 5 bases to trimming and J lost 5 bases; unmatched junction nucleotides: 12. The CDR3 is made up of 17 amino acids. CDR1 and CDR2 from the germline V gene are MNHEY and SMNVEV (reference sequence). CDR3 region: CASSANIAGGSGDTQYF. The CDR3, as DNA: TGTGCCAGCAGTGCCAACATAGCGGGGGGGTCGGGAGATACGCAGTATTTT.

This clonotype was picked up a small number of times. The CDR3 region has the DNA TGTGCCAGCAGCGTAGAGGGGACAGGGCTGTTCTTC. Translated, it gives CASSVEGTGLFF. The rearrangement links TRBV9 to TRBJ2-1, with TRBD1 identical over 9 bases. V lost 0 bases to trimming and J lost 15 bases; unmatched junction nucleotides: 4. The length of the CDR3 is 12 residues. The germline V gene has CDR1 SGDLS and CDR2 YYNGEE.

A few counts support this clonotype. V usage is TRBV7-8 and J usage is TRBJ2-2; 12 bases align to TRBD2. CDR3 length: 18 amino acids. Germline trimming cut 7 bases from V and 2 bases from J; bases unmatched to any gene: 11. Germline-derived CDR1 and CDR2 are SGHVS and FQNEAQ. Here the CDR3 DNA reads TGTGCCAGCACGACAAAGGGACTAGCGGGCGATAACACCGGGGAGCTGTTTTTT. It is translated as CASTTKGLAGDNTGELFF. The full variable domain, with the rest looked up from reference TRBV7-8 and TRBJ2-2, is GAGVSQSPRYKVAKRGQDVALRCDPISGHVSLFWYQQALGQGPEFLTYFQNEAQLDKSGLPSDRFFAERPEGSVSTLKIQRTQQEDSAVYLCASTTKGLAGDNTGELFFGEGSRLTVL.

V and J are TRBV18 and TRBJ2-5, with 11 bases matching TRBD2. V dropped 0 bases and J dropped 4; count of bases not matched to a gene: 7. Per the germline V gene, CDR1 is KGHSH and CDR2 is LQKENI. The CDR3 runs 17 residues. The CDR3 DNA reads TGTGCCAGCTCACCACCGTATACTAGCGGGAGATCAGAGACCCAGTACTTC. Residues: CASSPPYTSGRSETQYF.

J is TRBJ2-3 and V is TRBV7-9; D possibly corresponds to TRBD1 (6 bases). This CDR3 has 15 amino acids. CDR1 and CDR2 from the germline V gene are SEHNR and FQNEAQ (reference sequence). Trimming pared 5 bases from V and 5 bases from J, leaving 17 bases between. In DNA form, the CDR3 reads TGTGCCAGCAGCCCCTGGACAGCTAGGGAAGATACGCAGTATTTT. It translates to CASSPWTAREDTQYF.

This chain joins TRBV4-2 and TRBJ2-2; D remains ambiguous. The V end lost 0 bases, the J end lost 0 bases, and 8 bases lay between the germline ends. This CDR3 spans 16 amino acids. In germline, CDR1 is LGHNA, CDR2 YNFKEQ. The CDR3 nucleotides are TGTGCCAGCAGCCAAGAAAACCGAGCGAACACCGGGGAGCTGTTTTTT. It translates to CASSQENRANTGELFF.

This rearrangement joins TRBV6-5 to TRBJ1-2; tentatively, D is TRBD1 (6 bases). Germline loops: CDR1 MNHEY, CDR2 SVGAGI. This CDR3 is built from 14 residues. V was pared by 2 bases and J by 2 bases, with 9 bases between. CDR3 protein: CASSYTDRNYGYTF. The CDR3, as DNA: TGTGCCAGCAGTTACACCGACAGGAACTATGGCTACACCTTC.

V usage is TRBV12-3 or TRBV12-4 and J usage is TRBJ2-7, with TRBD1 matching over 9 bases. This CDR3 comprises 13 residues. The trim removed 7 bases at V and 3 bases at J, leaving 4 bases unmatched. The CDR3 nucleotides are TGTGCCAGCAAACCGACAGGGGGCTACGAGCAGTACTTC. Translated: CASKPTGGYEQYF.

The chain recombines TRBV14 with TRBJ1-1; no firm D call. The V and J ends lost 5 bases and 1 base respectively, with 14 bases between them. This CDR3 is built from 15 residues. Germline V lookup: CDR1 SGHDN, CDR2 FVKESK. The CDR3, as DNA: TGTGCCAGCAGCAACAAAGCACCAAAGAACACTGAAGCTTTCTTT. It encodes CASSNKAPKNTEAFF. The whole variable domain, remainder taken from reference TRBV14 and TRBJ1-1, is EAGVTQFPSHSVIEKGQTVTLRCDPISGHDNLYWYRRVMGKEIKFLLHFVKESKQDESGMPNNRFLAERTGGTYSTLKVQPAELEDSGVYFCASSNKAPKNTEAFFGQGTRLTVV.

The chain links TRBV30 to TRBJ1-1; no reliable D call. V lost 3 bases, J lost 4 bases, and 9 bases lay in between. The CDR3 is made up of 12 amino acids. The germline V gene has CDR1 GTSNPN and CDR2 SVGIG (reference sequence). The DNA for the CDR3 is TGTGCCTGGAGCCGGAGGGTCACTGAAGCTTTCTTT. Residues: CAWSRRVTEAFF.

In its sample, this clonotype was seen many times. This chain's CDR3 is CASSLELAGLFF. DNA of the CDR3: TGTGCCAGCAGTTTAGAGTTAGCGGGACTGTTTTTT. V usage is TRBV12-3 or TRBV12-4 and J usage is TRBJ2-2; TRBD2 matches at 8 bases. V lost 1 base and J lost 14; bases outside the gene matches: 3. The CDR3 has 12 amino acids.

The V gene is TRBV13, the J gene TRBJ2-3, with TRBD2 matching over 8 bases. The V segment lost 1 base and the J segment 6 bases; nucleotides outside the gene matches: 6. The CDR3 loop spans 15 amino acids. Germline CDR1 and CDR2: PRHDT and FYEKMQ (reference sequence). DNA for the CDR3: TGTGCCAGCAGCTTAGTGGGACTAGTGGCGGATACGCAGTATTTT. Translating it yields CASSLVGLVADTQYF.

The CDR3 here is CSASRAGGADTQYF. CDR3 sequence (DNA): TGCAGTGCTAGTAGAGCGGGAGGTGCAGATACGCAGTATTTT. The chain has TRBV20-1 and TRBJ2-3; 9 positions match TRBD2. The CDR3 loop spans 14 amino acids. Germline lookup yields CDR1 DFQATT and CDR2 SNEGSKA (reference sequence). Trimming removed 3 bases from V and 4 bases from J; junction bases left unmatched: 5.

The CDR3 is CASSQERQGSYEQYF. In DNA form, the CDR3 reads TGCGCCAGCAGCCAAGAGCGGCAGGGCTCCTACGAGCAGTACTTC. J is TRBJ2-7 and V is TRBV4-1; tentatively, D is TRBD1 (5 bases). This CDR3 has 15 residues. Trimming took 0 bases from V and 0 from J, leaving 9 bases between them. In germline, CDR1 is MGHRA, CDR2 YSYEKL.

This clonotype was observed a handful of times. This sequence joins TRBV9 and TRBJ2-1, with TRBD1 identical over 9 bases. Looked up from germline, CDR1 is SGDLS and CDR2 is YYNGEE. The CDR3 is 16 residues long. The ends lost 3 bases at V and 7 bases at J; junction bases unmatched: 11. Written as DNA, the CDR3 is TGTGCCAGCAGCGGGCAGGGACAGGGTATACCGAATGAGCAGTTCTTC. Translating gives CASSGQGQGIPNEQFF.

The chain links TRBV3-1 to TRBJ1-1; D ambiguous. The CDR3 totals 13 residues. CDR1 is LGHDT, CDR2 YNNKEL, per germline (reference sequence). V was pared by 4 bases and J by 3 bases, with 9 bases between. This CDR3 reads CASSRKDDTEAFF. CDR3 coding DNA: TGTGCCAGCAGCCGCAAGGATGACACTGAAGCTTTCTTT.

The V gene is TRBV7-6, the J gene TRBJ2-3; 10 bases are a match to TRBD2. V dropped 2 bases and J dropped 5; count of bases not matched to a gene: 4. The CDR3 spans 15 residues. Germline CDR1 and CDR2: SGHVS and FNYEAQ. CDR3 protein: CASSLSGRAGDTQYF. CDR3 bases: TGTGCCAGCAGCTTAAGCGGGAGGGCTGGAGATACGCAGTATTTT.

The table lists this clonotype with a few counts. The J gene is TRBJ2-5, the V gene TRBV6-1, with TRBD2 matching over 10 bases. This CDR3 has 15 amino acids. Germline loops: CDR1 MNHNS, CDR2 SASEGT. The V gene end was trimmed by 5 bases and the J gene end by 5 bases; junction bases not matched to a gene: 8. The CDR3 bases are TGTGCCAGCAGTCCGGGACTAGCGAATTTGGAGACCCAGTACTTC. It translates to CASSPGLANLETQYF.

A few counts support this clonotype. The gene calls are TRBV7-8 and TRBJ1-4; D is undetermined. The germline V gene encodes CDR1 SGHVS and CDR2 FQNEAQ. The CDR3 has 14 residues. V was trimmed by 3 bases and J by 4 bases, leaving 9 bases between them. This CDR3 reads CASSLREGNEKLFF. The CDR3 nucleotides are TGTGCCAGCAGCTTGCGGGAGGGTAATGAAAAACTGTTTTTT. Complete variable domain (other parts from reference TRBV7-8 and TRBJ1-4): GAGVSQSPRYKVAKRGQDVALRCDPISGHVSLFWYQQALGQGPEFLTYFQNEAQLDKSGLPSDRFFAERPEGSVSTLKIQRTQQEDSAVYLCASSLREGNEKLFFGSGTQLSVL.